Listed here are 15 T cell receptor beta chains from one sample, sequenced in a study of T cell responses to AZD1222 COVID-19 vaccine (dated by TCRdb to about 2021). The receptor library was made with the immunoSEQ multiplex PCR assay. Held by TCRdb, this immuneACCESS table contains in-frame sequences only and omits some clones. Under half of the omission traces to an unresolved V gene where checked; the cause of the rest is unknown. Here the sample has under 200,000 clones; 91% occur a single time. The ten largest clones take up around 2% of the sample. Read against the paper, the sample's time point label means: baseline before first vaccination. The specimen comprised peripheral blood, sampled on day 0 of AZD1222 vaccination. These receptors were taken from an adult in good health.

In this sample, this clone turned up a few times. This chain uses TRBV24-1 with TRBJ1-2; perhaps TRBD1 as D (5 bases). V gave up 7 bases and J gave up 2 bases, with 10 bases separating them. The CDR3 extends over 13 amino acids. Per germline, CDR1 KGHDR and CDR2 SFDVKD. As DNA, the CDR3 is TGTGCCACCAGGGACACACGAAACTATGGCTACACCTTC. Translation gives CATRDTRNYGYTF.

The gene calls are TRBV6-5 and TRBJ1-1, with a tentative D call TRBD1 (6 bases). CDR3 size: 15 residues. Germline CDR1 is MNHEY and CDR2 is SVGAGI. Trimming stripped 0 bases from V and 0 bases from J, with 8 bases between. Here the CDR3 reads CASSYSGDMNTEAFF. CDR3 DNA: TGTGCCAGCAGTTACTCTGGGGACATGAACACTGAAGCTTTCTTT.

The chain carries TRBV5-1 and TRBJ1-4; 10 bases agree with TRBD1. The CDR3 is 14 amino acids. Germline CDR1 reads SGHRS; CDR2 reads YFSETQ. V lost 4 bases and J lost 7; bases outside the gene matches: 4. CDR3 bases: TGCGCCAGCAGCCGCGGGACAGGGGCTGAAAAACTGTTTTTT. The encoded protein is CASSRGTGAEKLFF. The whole variable domain, remainder taken from reference TRBV5-1 and TRBJ1-4, is KAGVTQTPRYLIKTRGQQVTLSCSPISGHRSVSWYQQTPGQGLQFLFEYFSETQRNKGNFPGRFSGRQFSNSRSEMNVSTLELGDSALYLCASSRGTGAEKLFFGSGTQLSVL.

V gene TRBV6-5 combines with J gene TRBJ2-7; no definite D call. CDR3 length: 12 amino acids. Germline V gene sequence: CDR1 MNHEY, CDR2 SVGAGI. V lost 9 bases to trimming and J lost 4 bases, with 13 bases between them. The CDR3 DNA reads as TGTGCCAGTCTCGGACCAAGTTACGAGCAGTACTTC. As protein: CASLGPSYEQYF.

The rearrangement uses TRBV2 and TRBJ2-3; TRBD2 matches at 12 bases. V shed 3 bases and J 2 bases; nucleotides not matched to a gene: 6. The CDR3 has 17 residues. Germline values: CDR1 SNHLY, CDR2 FYNNEI. CDR3 in DNA: TGTGCCAGCAGTGACCCAGGACTAGCGGGACCCACAGATACGCAGTATTTT. Protein product: CASSDPGLAGPTDTQYF.

V gene TRBV29-1 combines with J gene TRBJ2-7; D is possibly TRBD1 (6 bases). The V end lost 2 bases, the J end lost 2 bases, and 13 bases lay between the germline ends. Germline V gene lookup returns CDR1 SQVTM and CDR2 ANQGSEA. The CDR3 length is 14 residues. The CDR3 sequence: CSVELGRGAYEQYF. In DNA, the CDR3 is TGCAGCGTTGAACTAGGCAGGGGAGCCTACGAGCAGTACTTC.

This chain joins TRBV27 and TRBJ1-2, with D perhaps matching TRBD1 (5 bases). The CDR3 is 16 amino acids. Trimming cost V 6 bases and J 8 bases, with 25 bases left between them. The germline CDR1 and CDR2 sequences are MNHEY and SMNVEV (reference sequence). The CDR3 DNA is TGTGCCAGCAGCCCCGGAGGGACTAGGAATATTTGGGGCTACACCTTC. This translates into CASSPGGTRNIWGYTF.

The chain links TRBV5-8 to TRBJ1-2; D not resolved. V was shortened by 2 bases and J by 6 bases, with 17 bases between the two germline ends. This CDR3 spans 15 amino acids. CDR1 and CDR2 (germline): SGHTS, YDEGEE. The CDR3 is CASSLNPGFGNGYTF. CDR3 DNA sequence: TGTGCCAGCAGCTTAAATCCAGGATTCGGGAATGGCTACACCTTC. The full variable domain, completed using reference TRBV5-8 and TRBJ1-2, is EAGVTQSPTHLIKTRGQQATLRCSPISGHTSVYWYQQALGLGLQFLLWYDEGEERNRGNFPPRFSGRQFPNYSSELNVNALELEDSALYLCASSLNPGFGNGYTFGSGTRLTVV.

This clone has only a few counts. The V call is TRBV30, the J call TRBJ2-7; D may match TRBD1 or TRBD2 (5 bases each). Germline-derived CDR1 and CDR2 are GTSNPN and SVGIG (reference sequence). This CDR3 is 14 amino acids long. The germline V and J ends were trimmed by 0 bases and 5 bases, with 14 bases remaining between them. DNA of the CDR3: TGTGCCTGGAGTGTGAGTGGGACCGGTGACGAGCAGTACTTC. Translated, it gives CAWSVSGTGDEQYF.

V and J are TRBV2 and TRBJ1-2; unclear D gene. The length of the CDR3 is 15 residues. Germline CDR1 is SNHLY and CDR2 is FYNNEI. V shed 2 bases and J shed 1 base, with 11 bases lying between them. The CDR3 DNA reads as TGTGCCAGCAGTGAAAATCCCGGGGTTAACTATGGCTACACCTTC. It specifies CASSENPGVNYGYTF. Together with reference TRBV2 and TRBJ1-2, the CDR3 gives the full variable domain: EPEVTQTPSHQVTQMGQEVILRCVPISNHLYFYWYRQILGQKVEFLVSFYNNEISEKSEIFDDQFSVERPDGSNFTLKIRSTKLEDSAMYFCASSENPGVNYGYTFGSGTRLTVV.

The gene calls are TRBV9 and TRBJ1-3; 8 positions match TRBD1. V lost 3 bases to trimming and J lost 0 bases; unmatched junction nucleotides: 2. Germline V gene data show CDR1 as SGDLS and CDR2 as YYNGEE. The CDR3 runs to 15 residues. The chain's CDR3 is CASSGDRTSGNTIYF. The CDR3 nucleotides read TGTGCCAGCAGCGGGGACAGGACCTCTGGAAACACCATATATTTT.

The chain has TRBV28 and TRBJ2-7, with 8 bases identical to TRBD1. The V gene's germline CDR1 is MDHEN and CDR2 SYDVKM. Germline trimming cut 3 bases from V and 3 bases from J; bases unmatched to any gene: 10. The CDR3 is made up of 16 amino acids. As DNA, the CDR3 is TGTGCCAGCAGTTTGGGGGTGACAGGGGTAAGCTACGAGCAGTACTTC. Its translation: CASSLGVTGVSYEQYF.

The gene calls are TRBV5-1 and TRBJ1-3; the D is unclear. V shed 0 bases and J shed 0 bases, with 10 bases lying between them. Germline loops: CDR1 SGHRS, CDR2 YFSETQ. The CDR3 has 16 residues. CDR3 region: CASSLELQLSGNTIYF. CDR3 bases: TGCGCCAGCAGCTTGGAGCTACAACTCTCTGGAAACACCATATATTTT. Full variable domain (remainder filled in from reference TRBV5-1 and TRBJ1-3): KAGVTQTPRYLIKTRGQQVTLSCSPISGHRSVSWYQQTPGQGLQFLFEYFSETQRNKGNFPGRFSGRQFSNSRSEMNVSTLELGDSALYLCASSLELQLSGNTIYFGEGSWLTVV.

The rearrangement uses TRBV30 and TRBJ1-4; TRBD1 matches 10 bases. CDR3 length equals 14 residues. After removal of 2 bases from V and 6 bases from J, the junction contained 3 bases not matched to a gene. CDR1 is GTSNPN, CDR2 SVGIG, per germline (reference sequence). The DNA for the CDR3 is TGTGCCTGGAGTCGGGGGACAGGGGATGAAAAACTGTTTTTT. Amino acids: CAWSRGTGDEKLFF. Using reference TRBV30 and TRBJ1-4 for the parts outside the CDR3, the full variable domain is SQTIHQWPATLVQPVGSPLSLECTVEGTSNPNLYWYRQAAGRGLQLLFYSVGIGQISSEVPQNLSASRPQDRQFILSSKKLLLSDSGFYLCAWSRGTGDEKLFFGSGTQLSVL.

The chain has TRBV23-1 and TRBJ2-2, with 10 bases fitting TRBD1. TRBV23-1 is annotated as an ORF whose role is uncertain. Trimming at V came to 2 bases and at J to 2 bases, leaving 5 bases not matched to a gene. This CDR3 contains 17 residues. The CDR3 reads CASSQSETGGNTGELFF. CDR3 DNA sequence: TGCGCCAGCAGTCAAAGCGAGACAGGGGGCAACACCGGGGAGCTGTTTTTT.